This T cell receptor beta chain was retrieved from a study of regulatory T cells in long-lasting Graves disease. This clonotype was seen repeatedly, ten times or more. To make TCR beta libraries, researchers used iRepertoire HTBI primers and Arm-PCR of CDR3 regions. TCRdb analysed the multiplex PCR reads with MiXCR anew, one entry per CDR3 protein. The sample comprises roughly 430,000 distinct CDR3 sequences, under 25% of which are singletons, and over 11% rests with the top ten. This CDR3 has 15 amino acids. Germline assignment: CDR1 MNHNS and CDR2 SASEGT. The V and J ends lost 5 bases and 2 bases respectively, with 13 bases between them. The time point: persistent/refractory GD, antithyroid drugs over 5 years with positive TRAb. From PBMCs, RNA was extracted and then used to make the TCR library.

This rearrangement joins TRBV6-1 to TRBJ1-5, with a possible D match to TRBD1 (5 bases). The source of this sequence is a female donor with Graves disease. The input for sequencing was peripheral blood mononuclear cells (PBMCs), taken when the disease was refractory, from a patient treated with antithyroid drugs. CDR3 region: CASSPQGLGNQPQHF. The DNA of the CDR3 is TGTGCCAGCAGTCCGCAGGGTCTCGGCAATCAGCCCCAGCATTTT.